What follows are 22 T cell receptor beta chains derived from one specimen sequenced in a study of blood T cells in healthy people across ages. Using a J-beta primer mix together with a sample-barcoded 5' primer, a second PCR was run for roughly 7 to 12 cycles. TCRdb ran MiXCR on the 5' RACE reads and lists one entry per CDR3 protein. The sample carries 550,000 to 750,000 distinct CDR3 sequences, 21% recorded once. The sample was blood. Every receptor here comes from a man aged 70 or older in good health.

This clonotype was counted a few times. V usage is TRBV5-5 and J usage is TRBJ2-2, with D perhaps TRBD1 or TRBD2 (6 bases each). The CDR3 runs 15 residues. Per germline, CDR1 SGHKS and CDR2 YYEKEE (reference sequence). With 1 base removed from V and 4 bases from J, the gap between germline ends came to 11 bases. This CDR3 reads CASSLFRGGTGELFF. CDR3 DNA sequence: TGTGCCAGCAGCTTGTTCAGGGGAGGCACCGGGGAGCTGTTTTTT.

This sequence joins TRBV15 and TRBJ2-1, with 7 bases identical to TRBD2. The trim removed 0 bases at V and 7 bases at J, leaving 6 bases unmatched. CDR1 is LNHNV, CDR2 YYDKDF, per germline (reference sequence). The CDR3 has 15 residues. The CDR3 bases are TGTGCCACCAGCAGAGATCTGGAGGGAGGGAATGAGCAGTTCTTC. It specifies CATSRDLEGGNEQFF.

This clonotype turned up a few times. The chain recombines TRBV2 with TRBJ2-3; D is possibly TRBD1 (6 bases). Looked up from germline, CDR1 is SNHLY and CDR2 is FYNNEI. The CDR3 has 16 amino acids. Trimming removed 5 bases from V and 0 bases from J, with 15 bases in between. CDR3 DNA sequence: TGTGCCAGCAGTTTCGACAGGCCAACTAGCACAGATACGCAGTATTTT. Its translation: CASSFDRPTSTDTQYF.

The rearrangement uses TRBV6-5 and TRBJ1-2; TRBD1 matches 9 bases. The CDR3 spans 15 residues. Germline trimming cut 6 bases from V and 3 bases from J; bases unmatched to any gene: 8. Germline assignment: CDR1 MNHEY and CDR2 SVGAGI. This chain's CDR3 is CASRSRDRAYYGYTF. In DNA, the CDR3 is TGTGCCAGCAGATCCCGGGACAGGGCCTACTATGGCTACACCTTC.

V and J are TRBV18 and TRBJ1-2; D is possibly TRBD1 (5 bases). The CDR3 length is 16 residues. The V and J ends lost 3 bases and 0 bases respectively, with 14 bases between them. Per the germline V gene, CDR1 is KGHSH and CDR2 is LQKENI. The CDR3 region has the DNA TGTGCCAGCTCACCGGGGCCGAAGTTAGCTAACTATGGCTACACCTTC. This codes for CASSPGPKLANYGYTF.

This clonotype was recorded a few times. V is TRBV5-1 and J is TRBJ2-5, with 12 positions matching TRBD1. Germline V gives CDR1 SGHRS, CDR2 YFSETQ. Trimming took 4 bases from V and 5 from J; bases not matched to a gene: 9. CDR3 length: 16 amino acids. In nucleotides, the CDR3 is TGCGCCAGCAGCCCGGGACAGGGGGCGATTCGTGAGACCCAGTACTTC. Its translation: CASSPGQGAIRETQYF.

There are many counts of this clonotype. The rearrangement links TRBV7-2 to TRBJ2-7, with a tentative D call TRBD2 (6 bases). Per the germline V gene, CDR1 is SGHTA and CDR2 is FQGNSA. V was cut by 3 bases and J by 5 bases, with 14 bases left in between. CDR3 length equals 14 residues. The CDR3 here is CASSFGGGGNEQYF. The CDR3 DNA is TGTGCCAGCAGCTTCGGTGGCGGAGGGAACGAGCAGTACTTC.

This clonotype has a count of ten or more. The rearrangement joins TRBV12-3 or TRBV12-4 to TRBJ2-7; 8 bases are a match to TRBD1. V trimming: 5 bases; J trimming: 7 bases; junction bases outside the gene matches: 7. The CDR3 loop spans 13 amino acids. CDR3 sequence: CASSRGQEWEQYF. The CDR3 DNA follows: TGTGCCAGCAGTAGGGGACAGGAGTGGGAGCAGTACTTC.

This clonotype has a handful of counts. This chain joins TRBV14 and TRBJ2-5; no clear D gene. Germline assignment: CDR1 SGHDN and CDR2 FVKESK. The CDR3 sequence is 13 residues long. Trimming stripped 3 bases from V and 5 bases from J, with 10 bases between. CDR3 loop: CASSHPSYETQYF. The CDR3 DNA reads as TGTGCCAGCAGCCATCCTAGTTATGAGACCCAGTACTTC. The full variable domain, rest sourced from reference TRBV14 and TRBJ2-5, is EAGVTQFPSHSVIEKGQTVTLRCDPISGHDNLYWYRRVMGKEIKFLLHFVKESKQDESGMPNNRFLAERTGGTYSTLKVQPAELEDSGVYFCASSHPSYETQYFGPGTRLLVL.

The chain combines TRBV5-4 with TRBJ1-4; 9 bases align to TRBD1. Germline CDR1 is SGHNT and CDR2 is YYREEE (reference sequence). V trimming: 4 bases; J trimming: 7 bases; junction bases outside the gene matches: 8. The CDR3 loop spans 15 amino acids. The DNA for the CDR3 is TGTGCCAGCAGCAGAAAGGACAGGGGAGTTGAAAAACTGTTTTTT. Translation gives CASSRKDRGVEKLFF.

The chain employs TRBV2 and TRBJ2-4; D not resolved. The V end lost 1 base, the J end lost 0 bases, and 10 bases lay between the germline ends. The germline V gene has CDR1 SNHLY and CDR2 FYNNEI. This CDR3 is 16 amino acids long. CDR3 loop: CASSEGFLVAKNIQYF. DNA for the CDR3: TGTGCCAGCAGTGAAGGCTTCCTCGTAGCCAAAAACATTCAGTACTTC.

This clonotype appeared many times. The V gene is TRBV27, the J gene TRBJ2-1; no firm D call. This CDR3 contains 18 residues. The germline CDR1 and CDR2 sequences are MNHEY and SMNVEV (reference sequence). The V gene lost 5 bases and the J gene lost 0 bases, with 20 bases spanning the gap. In nucleotides, the CDR3 is TGTGCCAGCAGTCCCGGTTTCAAATCTCAGAGCTCCTACAATGAGCAGTTCTTC. Residues: CASSPGFKSQSSYNEQFF.

The chain employs TRBV25-1 and TRBJ2-2; TRBD1 aligns across 11 bases. CDR3 length equals 14 residues. From germline, CDR1 is MGHDK and CDR2 SYGVNS. V lost 4 bases and J lost 6; bases outside the gene matches: 1. CDR3 coding DNA: TGTGCCAGCAGTGCGGGACAGGGGGCCGGGGAGCTGTTTTTT. Its translation is CASSAGQGAGELFF.

This rearrangement joins TRBV15 to TRBJ2-5; a possible D gene is TRBD2 (5 bases). CDR1 is LNHNV, CDR2 YYDKDF, per germline (reference sequence). V was pared by 0 bases and J by 3 bases, with 14 bases between. This CDR3 region has 16 residues. Here the CDR3 DNA reads TGTGCCACCAGCAGAGATCGCACCACTAGGGAAGAGACCCAGTACTTC. This codes for CATSRDRTTREETQYF.

The V and J genes are TRBV5-4 and TRBJ2-2; 8 positions match TRBD1. Germline V gives CDR1 SGHNT, CDR2 YYREEE (reference sequence). This CDR3 has 16 residues. The junction had 6 bases not matched to a gene; V was cut back by 5 bases and J by 0 bases. The CDR3 region has the DNA TGTGCCAGCAGACCTCCGGGACAGGCGAACACCGGGGAGCTGTTTTTT. It yields the protein CASRPPGQANTGELFF.

The V call is TRBV20-1, the J call TRBJ2-5; 10 bases agree with TRBD2. The DNA matches TRBJ2-7 better at its end, which makes the J call doubtful. The CDR3 extends over 16 amino acids. Germline V gene lookup returns CDR1 DFQATT and CDR2 SNEGSKA (reference sequence). The CDR3 is CSARDPSRTSGYEQYF. CDR3 nucleotides: TGCAGTGCTAGAGATCCCTCTCGGACTAGCGGCTACGAGCAGTACTTC.

A word on this clonotype: An end of the junction does not agree with germline; a read error may underlie this. V gene TRBV6-6 combines with J gene TRBJ2-5; D call uncertain. The end of the DNA aligns better with TRBJ2-7, so the J call may be wrong. CDR1 and CDR2 (germline): MNHNY, SVGAGI (reference sequence). This CDR3 region has 13 residues. CDR3: CASYGAYSCEQYF. The CDR3 DNA reads TGTGCCAGCTACGGCGCGTACTCCTGCGAGCAGTACTTC.

The genes are TRBV7-8 and TRBJ2-3, with 7 bases fitting TRBD2. The CDR3 has 18 residues. Germline CDR1 SGHVS, CDR2 FQNEAQ. After removal of 3 bases from V and 5 bases from J, the junction contained 17 bases not matched to a gene. The CDR3 loop is CASSFVSRRAGAGDTQYF. The CDR3 nucleotides read TGTGCCAGCAGCTTTGTATCGCGCAGGGCGGGAGCTGGAGATACGCAGTATTTT. The variable domain in full, with the rest retrieved from reference TRBV7-8 and TRBJ2-3, is GAGVSQSPRYKVAKRGQDVALRCDPISGHVSLFWYQQALGQGPEFLTYFQNEAQLDKSGLPSDRFFAERPEGSVSTLKIQRTQQEDSAVYLCASSFVSRRAGAGDTQYFGPGTRLTVL.

This clonotype appeared many times. V gene TRBV27 combines with J gene TRBJ2-6; the match to TRBD1 covers 7 bases. Germline V gene data show CDR1 as MNHEY and CDR2 as SMNVEV (reference sequence). V lost 2 bases, J lost 2 bases, and 9 bases stayed unmatched. CDR3 length: 18 residues. CDR3 loop: CASSLEGGALAGANVLTF. The CDR3 DNA sequence: TGTGCCAGCAGTTTAGAAGGGGGCGCTTTAGCTGGGGCCAACGTCCTGACTTTC.

CDR3 nucleotide sequence: TGCGCCAGCAGCTTGGGTTGGCTCACAGATACGCAGTATTTT. Encoded protein: CASSLGWLTDTQYF. The chain couples TRBV5-1 to TRBJ2-3, with D uncertain. Germline V gene sequence: CDR1 SGHRS, CDR2 YFSETQ. With 0 bases removed from V and 2 bases from J, the gap between germline ends came to 7 bases. The CDR3 contains 14 residues.

This clonotype has more than one count but fewer than ten. The rearrangement uses TRBV6-6 and TRBJ1-2; 8 positions match TRBD1. This CDR3 comprises 15 residues. Germline CDR1 MNHNY, CDR2 SVGAGI (reference sequence). The trim removed 8 bases at V and 6 bases at J, leaving 14 bases unmatched. The DNA of the CDR3 is TGTGCCAGCCAGTTCCCGACAGGGGACTATGATGGCTACACCTTC. Translation gives CASQFPTGDYDGYTF.

The rearrangement joins TRBV5-4 to TRBJ2-2; 13 bases are shared with TRBD2. The CDR3 spans 16 residues. J gave up 3 bases and V 3 bases, and 2 bases lay outside the gene matches. The germline V gene has CDR1 SGHNT and CDR2 YYREEE (reference sequence). In nucleotides, the CDR3 is TGTGCCAGCAGCTATGGACTAGCGGGAGACACCGGGGAGCTGTTTTTT. Amino acids: CASSYGLAGDTGELFF.